This T cell receptor (beta chain) was sequenced for a study of blood T cell repertoires in COVID-19. Across the study: Material from acute and convalescent COVID-19 was sourced from the United States, Italy and Spain. The cDNA or gDNA used as material had been derived from T cells, B-cell-depleted T cells, or PBMCs.

Per the study methods: Estimation of nucleated cell counts was performed using reference gene primer amplification. Libraries were prepared by immunoSEQ multiplex PCR; TCRdb keeps only in-frame clonotypes and omits some of them. V and J calls and clone size come straight from that table; D and trimming were deduced from the DNA. The sample holds 200,000 to 300,000 clones, about 85% seen once. This clone showed up many times. The V gene's germline CDR1 is MGHRA and CDR2 YSYEKL. CDR3 length: 15 amino acids. Trimming cost V 5 bases and J 6 bases; bases outside gene matches: 12. Sequencing was carried out using peripheral blood. This sequence originates from a man in his 60s who had recovered from COVID-19. The chain uses TRBV4-1 and TRBJ2-5; 7 bases align to TRBD1. The CDR3 loop reads CASSSHQKGAKTQYF. The CDR3 DNA sequence: TGCGCCAGCAGCTCTCACCAAAAGGGGGCGAAGACCCAGTACTTC.